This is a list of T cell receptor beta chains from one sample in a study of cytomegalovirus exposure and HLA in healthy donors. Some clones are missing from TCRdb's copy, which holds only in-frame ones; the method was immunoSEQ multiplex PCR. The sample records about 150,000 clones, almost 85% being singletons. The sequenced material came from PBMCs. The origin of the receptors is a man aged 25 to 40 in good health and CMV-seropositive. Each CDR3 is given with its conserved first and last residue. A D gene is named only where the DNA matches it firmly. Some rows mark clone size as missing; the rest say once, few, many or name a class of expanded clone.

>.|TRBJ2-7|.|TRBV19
TGTGCCAGTTCCACGAAACAGGGTCGGGGCACGATCGAGCAGTACTTC
CASSTKQGRGTIEQYF
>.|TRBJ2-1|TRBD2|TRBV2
TGTGCCAGCAGTGAAACGGTAGCGGGGTACAATGAGCAGTTCTTC
CASSETVAGYNEQFF
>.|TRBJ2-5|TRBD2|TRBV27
TGTGCCAGCAGTTACCTTAGCGGGGGCCACCAAGAGACCCAGTACTTC
CASSYLSGGHQETQYF
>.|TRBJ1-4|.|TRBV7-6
TGTGCCAGCAGCCTCGGACCGGAGGATGAAAAACTGTTTTTT
CASSLGPEDEKLFF
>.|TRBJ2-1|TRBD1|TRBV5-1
TGCGCCAGCAGCATCCTACAGGGGTTCGAGCAGTTCTTC
CASSILQGFEQFF
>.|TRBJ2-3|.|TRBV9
TGTGCCAGCAGCGTTCAGGCTCAAGGGGGGGCCTTGACAGATACGCAGTATTTT
CASSVQAQGGALTDTQYF
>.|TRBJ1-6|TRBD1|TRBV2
TGTGCCAGCACAGACAGGGGAGAGAATTCACCCCTCCACTTT
CASTDRGENSPLHF
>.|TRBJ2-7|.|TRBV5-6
TGTGCCAGCAGCCCCATCAGGGCCAGCTCCTACGAGCAGTACTTC
CASSPIRASSYEQYF
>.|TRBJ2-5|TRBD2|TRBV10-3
TGTGCCATCAGTGATCCCCCACTAGCGGGGACCCCCACTGAGACCCAGTACTTC
CAISDPPLAGTPTETQYF
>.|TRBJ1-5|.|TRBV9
TGTGCCAGCAGCCCGTCCGGGCCCCAGCATTTT
CASSPSGPQHF
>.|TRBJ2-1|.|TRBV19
TGTGCCAGTAGTGACGGGATCATAGTTGGTGGGCTCTACAATGAGCAGTTCTTC
CASSDGIIVGGLYNEQFF
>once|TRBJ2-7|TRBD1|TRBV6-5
TGTGCCAGCAACCACAGGGGGTACGAGCAGTACTTC
CASNHRGYEQYF
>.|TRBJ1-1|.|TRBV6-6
TGTGCCAGCAGCTCCCCTCTGGGCCAGATGAACACTGAAGCTTTCTTT
CASSSPLGQMNTEAFF
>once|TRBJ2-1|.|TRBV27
TGTGCCAGCAGTTTACGTCCCTTTCGCGGAAGCTCCTACAATGAGCAGTTCTTC
CASSLRPFRGSSYNEQFF
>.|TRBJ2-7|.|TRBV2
TGTGCCAGCACTGGGGTCCCAGGGAGGTATGAGCAGTACTTC
CASTGVPGRYEQYF
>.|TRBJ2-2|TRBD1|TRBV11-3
TGTGCCAGCAGCTTAGGCAGGGGGAACTCCGGGGAGCTGTTTTTT
CASSLGRGNSGELFF